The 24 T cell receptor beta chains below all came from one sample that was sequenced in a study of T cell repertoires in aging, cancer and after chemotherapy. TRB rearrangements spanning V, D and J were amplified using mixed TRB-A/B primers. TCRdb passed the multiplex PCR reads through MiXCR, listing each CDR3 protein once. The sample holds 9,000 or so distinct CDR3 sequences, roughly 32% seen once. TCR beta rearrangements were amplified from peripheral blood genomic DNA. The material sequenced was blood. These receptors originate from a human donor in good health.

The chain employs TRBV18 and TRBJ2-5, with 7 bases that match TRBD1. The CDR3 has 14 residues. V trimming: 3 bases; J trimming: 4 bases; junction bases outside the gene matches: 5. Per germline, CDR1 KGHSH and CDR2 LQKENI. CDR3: CASSPDRTAETQYF. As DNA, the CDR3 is TGTGCCAGCTCACCGGACAGGACCGCAGAGACCCAGTACTTC.

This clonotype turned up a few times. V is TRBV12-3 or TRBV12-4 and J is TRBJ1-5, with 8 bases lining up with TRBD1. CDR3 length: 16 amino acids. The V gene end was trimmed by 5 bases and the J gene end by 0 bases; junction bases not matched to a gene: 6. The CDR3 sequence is CASSPRTGNSNQPQHF. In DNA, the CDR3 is TGTGCCAGCAGTCCCCGGACAGGGAATAGCAATCAGCCCCAGCATTTT.

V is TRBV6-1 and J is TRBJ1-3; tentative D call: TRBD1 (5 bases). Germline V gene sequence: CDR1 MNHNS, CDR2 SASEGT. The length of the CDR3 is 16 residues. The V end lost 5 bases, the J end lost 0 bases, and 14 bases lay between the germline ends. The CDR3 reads CASSYGQGLSGNTIYF. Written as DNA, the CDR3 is TGTGCCAGCAGTTACGGGCAGGGTCTCTCTGGAAACACCATATATTTT.

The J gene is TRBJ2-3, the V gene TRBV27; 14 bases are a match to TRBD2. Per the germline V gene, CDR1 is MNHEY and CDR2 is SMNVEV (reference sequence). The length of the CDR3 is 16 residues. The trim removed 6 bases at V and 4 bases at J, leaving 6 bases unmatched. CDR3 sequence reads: CASRQTSGRASDTQYF. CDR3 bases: TGTGCCAGCAGACAGACTAGCGGGAGGGCCTCAGATACGCAGTATTTT.

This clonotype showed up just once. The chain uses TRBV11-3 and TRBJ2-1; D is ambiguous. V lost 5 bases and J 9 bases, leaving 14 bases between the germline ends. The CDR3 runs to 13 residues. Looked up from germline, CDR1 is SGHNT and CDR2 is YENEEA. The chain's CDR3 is CASSPRPDREQFF. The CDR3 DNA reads TGTGCCAGCAGCCCTAGACCCGACCGTGAGCAGTTCTTC.

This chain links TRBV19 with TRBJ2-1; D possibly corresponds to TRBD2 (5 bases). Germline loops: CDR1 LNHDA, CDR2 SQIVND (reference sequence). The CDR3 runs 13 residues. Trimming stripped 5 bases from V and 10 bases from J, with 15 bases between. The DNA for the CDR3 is TGTGCCAGTAGTTCCGGTGTATGGGAGGAGCAGTTCTTC. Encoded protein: CASSSGVWEEQFF.

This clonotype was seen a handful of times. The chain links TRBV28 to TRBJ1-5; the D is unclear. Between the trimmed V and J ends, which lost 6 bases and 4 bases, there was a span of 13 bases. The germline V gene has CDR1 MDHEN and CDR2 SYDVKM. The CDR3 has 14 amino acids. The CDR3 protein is CASRDGRRNQPQHF. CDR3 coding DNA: TGTGCCAGCAGAGACGGACGGAGAAATCAGCCCCAGCATTTT.

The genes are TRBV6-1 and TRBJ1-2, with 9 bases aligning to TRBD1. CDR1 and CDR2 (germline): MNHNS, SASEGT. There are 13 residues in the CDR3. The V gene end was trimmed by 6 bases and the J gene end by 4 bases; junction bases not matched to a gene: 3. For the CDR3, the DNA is TGTGCCAGCAGGGACAGGGGATCCTATGGCTACACCTTC. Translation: CASRDRGSYGYTF.

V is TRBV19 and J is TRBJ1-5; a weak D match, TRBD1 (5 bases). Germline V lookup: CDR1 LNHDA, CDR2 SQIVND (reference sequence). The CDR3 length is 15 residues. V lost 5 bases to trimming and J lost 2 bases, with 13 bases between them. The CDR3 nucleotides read TGTGCCAGTAGTGAATTCAGGGATGGCAATCAGCCCCAGCATTTT. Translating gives CASSEFRDGNQPQHF.

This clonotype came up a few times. The CDR3 DNA reads TGTGCCAGCAGTTACTCTGACAATGAGCAGTTCTTC. Translated: CASSYSDNEQFF. The V gene is TRBV6-2 or TRBV6-3, the J gene TRBJ2-1; no reliable D call. The V end lost 0 bases, the J end lost 5 bases, and 2 bases lay between the germline ends. This CDR3 spans 12 amino acids. The germline V gene encodes CDR1 MNHEY and CDR2 SVGEGT.

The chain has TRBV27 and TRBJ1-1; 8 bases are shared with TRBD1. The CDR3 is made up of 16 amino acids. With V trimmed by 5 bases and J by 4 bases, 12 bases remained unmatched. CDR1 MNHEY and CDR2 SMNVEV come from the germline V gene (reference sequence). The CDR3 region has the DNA TGTGCCAGCAGTCCGTGGACAGGGAGCCTGACCACTGAAGCTTTCTTT. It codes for CASSPWTGSLTTEAFF.

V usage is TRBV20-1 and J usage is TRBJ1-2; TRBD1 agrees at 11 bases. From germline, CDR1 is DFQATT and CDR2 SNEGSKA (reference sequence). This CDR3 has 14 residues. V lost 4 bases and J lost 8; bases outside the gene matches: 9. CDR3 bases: TGCAGTGCTACACGGACAGGGGGCAAGGAAGGCTACACCTTC. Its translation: CSATRTGGKEGYTF.

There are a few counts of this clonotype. The CDR3 is CASILWGGQPQHF. The CDR3 nucleotides read TGTGCCAGCATCCTCTGGGGGGGTCAGCCCCAGCATTTT. The chain is built from TRBV6-5 and TRBJ1-5, with a weak D call TRBD1 (5 bases). With 7 bases removed from V and 6 bases from J, the gap between germline ends came to 13 bases. CDR3 length equals 13 residues. Per germline, CDR1 MNHEY and CDR2 SVGAGI.

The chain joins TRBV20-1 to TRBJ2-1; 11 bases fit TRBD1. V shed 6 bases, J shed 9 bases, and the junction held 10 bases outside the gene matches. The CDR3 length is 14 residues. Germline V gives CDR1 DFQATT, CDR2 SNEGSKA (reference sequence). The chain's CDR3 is CSATAGTGGFEQFF. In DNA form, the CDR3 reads TGCAGTGCCACCGCCGGGACAGGGGGATTTGAGCAGTTCTTC.

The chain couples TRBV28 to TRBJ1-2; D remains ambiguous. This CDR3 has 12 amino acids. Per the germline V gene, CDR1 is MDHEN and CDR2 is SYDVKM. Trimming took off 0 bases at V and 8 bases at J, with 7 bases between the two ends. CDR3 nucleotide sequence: TGTGCCAGCAGTTTATGGGGGTGGGGCTACACCTTC. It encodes CASSLWGWGYTF.

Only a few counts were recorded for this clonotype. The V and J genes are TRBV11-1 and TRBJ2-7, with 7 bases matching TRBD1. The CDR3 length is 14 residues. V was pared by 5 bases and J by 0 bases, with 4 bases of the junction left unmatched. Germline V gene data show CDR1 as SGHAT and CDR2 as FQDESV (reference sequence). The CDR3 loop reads CASSPRQGSYEQYF. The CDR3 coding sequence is TGTGCCAGCAGCCCCCGACAGGGCTCCTACGAGCAGTACTTC. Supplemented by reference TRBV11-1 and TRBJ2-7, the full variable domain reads EAEVAQSPRYKITEKSQAVAFWCDPISGHATLYWYRQILGQGPELLVQFQDESVVDDSQLPKDRFSAERLKGVDSTLKIQPAELGDSAMYLCASSPRQGSYEQYFGPGTRLTVT.

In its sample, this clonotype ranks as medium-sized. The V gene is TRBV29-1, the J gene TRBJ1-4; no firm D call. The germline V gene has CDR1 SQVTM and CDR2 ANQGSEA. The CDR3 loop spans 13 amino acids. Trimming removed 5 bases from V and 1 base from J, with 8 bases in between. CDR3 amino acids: CSVRTVTNEKLFF. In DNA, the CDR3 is TGCAGCGTTCGCACAGTAACTAATGAAAAACTGTTTTTT.

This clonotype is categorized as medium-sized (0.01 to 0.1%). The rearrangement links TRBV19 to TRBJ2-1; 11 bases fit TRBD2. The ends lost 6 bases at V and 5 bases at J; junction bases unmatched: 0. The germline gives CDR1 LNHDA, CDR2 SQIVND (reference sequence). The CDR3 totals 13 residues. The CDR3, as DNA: TGTGCCAGTAGACTAGCGGGGGACAATGAGCAGTTCTTC. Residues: CASRLAGDNEQFF. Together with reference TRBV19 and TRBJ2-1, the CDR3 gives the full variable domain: DGGITQSPKYLFRKEGQNVTLSCEQNLNHDAMYWYRQDPGQGLRLIYYSQIVNDFQKGDIAEGYSVSREKKESFPLTVTSAQKNPTAFYLCASRLAGDNEQFFGPGTRLTVL.

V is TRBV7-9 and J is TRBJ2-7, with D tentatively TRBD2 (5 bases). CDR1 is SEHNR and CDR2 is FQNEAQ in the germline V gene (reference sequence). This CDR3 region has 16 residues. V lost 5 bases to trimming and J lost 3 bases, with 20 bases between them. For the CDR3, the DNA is TGTGCCAGCAGCCCCCGAGGGTCAGGACCAATCTACGAGCAGTACTTC. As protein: CASSPRGSGPIYEQYF.

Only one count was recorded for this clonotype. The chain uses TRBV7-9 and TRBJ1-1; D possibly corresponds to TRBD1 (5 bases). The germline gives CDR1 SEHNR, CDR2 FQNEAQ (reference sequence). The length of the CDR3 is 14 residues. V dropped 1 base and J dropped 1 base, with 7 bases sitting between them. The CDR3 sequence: CASSLGTGNTEAFF. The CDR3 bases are TGTGCCAGCAGCTTAGGCACAGGGAACACTGAAGCTTTCTTT.

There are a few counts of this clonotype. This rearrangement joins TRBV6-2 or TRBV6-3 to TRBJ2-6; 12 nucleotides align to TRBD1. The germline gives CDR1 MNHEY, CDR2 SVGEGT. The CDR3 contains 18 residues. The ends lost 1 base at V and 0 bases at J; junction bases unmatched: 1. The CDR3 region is CASSYWGQGASGANVLTF. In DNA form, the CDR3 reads TGTGCCAGCAGTTACTGGGGACAGGGGGCCTCTGGGGCCAACGTCCTGACTTTC.

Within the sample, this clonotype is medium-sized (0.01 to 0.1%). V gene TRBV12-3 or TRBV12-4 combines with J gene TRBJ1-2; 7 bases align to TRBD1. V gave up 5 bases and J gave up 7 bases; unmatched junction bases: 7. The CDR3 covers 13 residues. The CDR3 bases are TGTGCCAGCAGTCGAGACAGGGTGGGTGGCTACACCTTC. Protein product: CASSRDRVGGYTF.

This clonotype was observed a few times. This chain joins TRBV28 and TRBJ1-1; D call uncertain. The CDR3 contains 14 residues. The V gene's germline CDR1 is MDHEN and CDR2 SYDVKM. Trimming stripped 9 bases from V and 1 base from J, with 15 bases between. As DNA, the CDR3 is TGTGCCAGTTTGGTGTGGGGTTCGAACACTGAAGCTTTCTTT. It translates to CASLVWGSNTEAFF. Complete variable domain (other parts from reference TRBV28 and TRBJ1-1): DVKVTQSSRYLVKRTGEKVFLECVQDMDHENMFWYRQDPGLGLRLIYFSYDVKMKEKGDIPEGYSVSREKKERFSLILESASTNQTSMYLCASLVWGSNTEAFFGQGTRLTVV.

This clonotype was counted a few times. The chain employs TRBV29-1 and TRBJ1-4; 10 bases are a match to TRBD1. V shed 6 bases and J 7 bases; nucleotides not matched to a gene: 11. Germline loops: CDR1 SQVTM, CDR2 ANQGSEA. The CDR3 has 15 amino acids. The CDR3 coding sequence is TGCAGCGTCCGGGACAGGGGTGGATTGGGTGAAAAACTGTTTTTT. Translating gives CSVRDRGGLGEKLFF.